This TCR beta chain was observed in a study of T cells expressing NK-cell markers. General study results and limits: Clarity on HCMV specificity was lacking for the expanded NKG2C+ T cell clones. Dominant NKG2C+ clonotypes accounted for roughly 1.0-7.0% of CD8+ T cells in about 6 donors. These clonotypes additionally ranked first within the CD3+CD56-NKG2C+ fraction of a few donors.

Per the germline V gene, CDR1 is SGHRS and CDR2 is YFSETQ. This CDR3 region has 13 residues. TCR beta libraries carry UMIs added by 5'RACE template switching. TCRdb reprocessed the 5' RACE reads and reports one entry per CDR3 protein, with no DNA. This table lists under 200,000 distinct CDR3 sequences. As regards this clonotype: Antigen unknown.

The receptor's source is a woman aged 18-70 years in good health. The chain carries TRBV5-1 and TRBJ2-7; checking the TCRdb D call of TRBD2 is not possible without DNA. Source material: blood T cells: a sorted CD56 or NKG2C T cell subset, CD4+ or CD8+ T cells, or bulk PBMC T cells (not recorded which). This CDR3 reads CASSLEGDYEQYF. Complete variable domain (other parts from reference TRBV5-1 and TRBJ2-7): KAGVTQTPRYLIKTRGQQVTLSCSPISGHRSVSWYQQTPGQGLQFLFEYFSETQRNKGNFPGRFSGRQFSNSRSEMNVSTLELGDSALYLCASSLEGDYEQYFGPGTRLTVT.